This T cell receptor (beta chain) came from a study of shared T cell receptors in the human thymus. Per the germline V gene, CDR1 is SGDLS and CDR2 is YYNGEE. This CDR3 comprises 15 residues. After removal of 0 bases from V and 7 bases from J, the junction contained 8 bases not matched to a gene. Sequencing was performed with immunoSEQ multiplex PCR; in TCRdb, only in-frame clones are kept and a portion is missing. The sample yields hundreds of thousands of clones, approximately 80% seen once. The same sample was also used in a study of human thymus T cells. As reported in that work: Resections that were taken during corrective heart surgery supplied the thymus tissue. Reports from related research described highly overlapping thymic repertoires among unrelated individuals.

The chain employs TRBV9 and TRBJ2-5, with 8 bases aligning to TRBD2. Input material: thymocytes. This TCR was recovered from a boy less than two years old with a congenital heart defect. The CDR3 protein is CASSVGLAGPGTQYF. The CDR3 DNA reads as TGTGCCAGCAGCGTAGGGTTAGCGGGGCCTGGGACCCAGTACTTC.